Included here is one T cell receptor (beta chain) sequence, with context. Antigen unknown. The data stem from a study of CD8+CD57+ T cells in acquired aplastic anemia. Looking at the study overall: Average DNA yield from sorted CD4+ and CD8+ cells was about 2.9 ug.

Genomic DNA acted as the template from which TCR beta VDJ combination and CDR3 sequence profiling were carried out. TCRdb re-analysed the reads in MiXCR, keeping a single row per CDR3 protein. The sample contains about 120,000 distinct CDR3 sequences, about 50% of which appear only once. This CDR3 has 13 residues. The V gene's germline CDR1 is SQVTM and CDR2 ANQGSEA. Trimming left V 5 bases short and J 0 bases short, with 10 bases between. Individuals selected for sequencing had exhibited CD8+CD57+ cell expansion on flow cytometry. All patients had severe acquired aplastic anemia. Whole-study findings and limits: A set of 25 to 30 CD8+ CDR3 sequences was shared between patients and controls, and these sequences appeared highly expressed in patients.

Sequences were obtained from sorted CD4+, CD8+, or CD8+CD57+ T cells (not recorded which) from PBMCs. The receptor was derived from a human donor with aplastic anemia. The genes are TRBV29-1 and TRBJ1-1; unclear D gene. The CDR3 DNA follows: TGCAGCGTTAGCAGGATCATGAACACTGAAGCTTTCTTT. It codes for CSVSRIMNTEAFF.